This T cell receptor (beta chain) derives from a study of blood T cells in healthy people across ages. The authors ran a second PCR of roughly 7 to 11 cycles using a sample-barcoded 5' primer and a J-beta primer mix. TCRdb re-derived calls from the 5' RACE reads in MiXCR, one entry per CDR3 protein. The sample yields about 1.4 million distinct CDR3 sequences, almost 60% seen once. Germline values: CDR1 SGHRS, CDR2 YFSETQ. V lost 4 bases, J lost 3 bases, and 16 bases lay in between. CDR3 length: 15 amino acids. Donors were systemically healthy Caucasian individuals from Russia aged 6 to 90 years. This receptor was taken from a man aged 18 to 30 in good health. The sample taken for sequencing was blood. The chain joins TRBV5-1 to TRBJ1-1, with a tentative D call TRBD1 (6 bases). CDR3 in DNA: TGCGCCAGCAGCGGCGGGGGGGCCAGGGACACTGAAGCTTTCTTT. Translated: CASSGGGARDTEAFF.